This T cell receptor (beta chain) was captured by sequencing in a study of PD-1 and CTLA-4 blockade in melanoma. Clones were read by immunoSEQ multiplex PCR, and TCRdb kept only the in-frame ones, dropping some. The sample holds 20,000 to 25,000 clones; 88% are singletons and the top ten take less than 9.5%. This CDR3 comprises 14 residues. Germline values: CDR1 KGHDR, CDR2 SFDVKD. Trimming removed 6 bases at V and 0 bases at J, with 10 bases between. The chain has TRBV24-1 and TRBJ2-5; possibly TRBD1 or TRBD2 for D (5 bases each). This clonotype originated in a human donor with melanoma. Sample: CD8+ T cells from peripheral blood, taken before anti-PD-1 treatment. The CDR3 region is CATSTGQYQETQYF. In nucleotides, the CDR3 is TGTGCCACCAGTACGGGGCAGTACCAAGAGACCCAGTACTTC.